Given below is one T cell receptor beta chain in context. Data came from immunoSEQ multiplex PCR; TCRdb stores just in-frame clones and leaves some out. The repertoire holds 80,000 or so clones, with over 70% as singletons. This record comes from a study of radiotherapy plus CTLA-4 blockade in lung cancer. Trimming removed 0 bases from V and 4 bases from J; junction bases left unmatched: 9. Germline V gene sequence: CDR1 MGHRA, CDR2 YSYEKL. The CDR3 sequence is 16 residues long. The rearrangement joins TRBV4-1 to TRBJ2-7, with TRBD2 matching over 7 bases. Source: peripheral blood, taken from a patient treated with radiotherapy plus ipilimumab. This TCR derives from a human donor with non-small cell lung cancer whose response to radiotherapy plus ipilimumab could not be evaluated. Some clones in this sample may be carry-over from other donors' samples. CDR3 in DNA: TGCGCCAGCAGCCAAGATATCGGCAGCGGGAAATACGAGCAGTACTTC. Protein: CASSQDIGSGKYEQYF.